Shown below are 27 T cell receptor beta chains from a single sample sequenced in a study of human thymus T cells. Only in-frame clones appear in the TCRdb table, and some are missing; sequencing was by immunoSEQ multiplex PCR. The sample has tens of thousands of clones; just under 95% are singletons. The sequenced material came from blood. The receptors shown here come from a girl less than two years old with a congenital heart defect but otherwise immunologically healthy.

The rearrangement joins TRBV18 to TRBJ2-5, with TRBD1 identical over 9 bases. The CDR3 consists of 13 residues. The germline gives CDR1 KGHSH, CDR2 LQKENI. V trimming: 5 bases; J trimming: 4 bases; junction bases outside the gene matches: 2. The CDR3 loop reads CASSAQGAETQYF. In DNA form, the CDR3 reads TGTGCCAGCTCAGCACAGGGGGCAGAGACCCAGTACTTC.

This chain joins TRBV28 and TRBJ1-4; D gene ambiguous. Trimming removed 2 bases at V and 7 bases at J, with 11 bases between. The CDR3 length is 14 residues. Germline V CDR1 and CDR2: MDHEN, SYDVKM. The CDR3: CASSLERWGEKLFF. The CDR3 DNA reads TGTGCCAGCAGTTTAGAGCGGTGGGGTGAAAAACTGTTTTTT.

The V and J genes are TRBV14 and TRBJ1-1; the D gene is possibly TRBD1 (5 bases). V gave up 8 bases and J gave up 1 base, with 11 bases separating them. The CDR3 spans 13 residues. Looked up from germline, CDR1 is SGHDN and CDR2 is FVKESK. The CDR3 DNA reads TGTGCCAGCTCCAGCCAGGGGAACACTGAAGCTTTCTTT. This codes for CASSSQGNTEAFF.

The chain is built from TRBV2 and TRBJ2-1, with 9 bases fitting TRBD2. This CDR3 is built from 16 residues. J was trimmed by 12 bases and V by 10 bases; bases with no gene match: 22. CDR1 is SNHLY and CDR2 is FYNNEI in the germline V gene. CDR3 in amino acids: CAIWGGGLAPITPQFF. The CDR3 region has the DNA TGTGCCATTTGGGGAGGGGGACTAGCCCCAATCACGCCGCAGTTCTTC.

The CDR3 loop reads CASIGGGLYHNEQFF. CDR3 nucleotides: TGTGCCAGCATTGGGGGGGGACTATACCACAATGAGCAGTTCTTC. The gene calls are TRBV7-9 and TRBJ2-1; 7 positions agree with TRBD2. Trimming took 7 bases from V and 5 from J; bases not matched to a gene: 11. CDR1 and CDR2 from the germline V gene are SEHNR and FQNEAQ (reference sequence). The CDR3 has 15 residues.

The chain recombines TRBV19 with TRBJ1-2; the D is unclear. Germline V gives CDR1 LNHDA, CDR2 SQIVND (reference sequence). V gave up 9 bases and J gave up 3 bases, with 23 bases separating them. This CDR3 region has 16 residues. CDR3 nucleotide sequence: TGTGCCAGCCCGACTAATGAGGTTAGCAATGACTATGGCTACACCTTC. It encodes CASPTNEVSNDYGYTF.

This rearrangement joins TRBV5-6 to TRBJ2-2; unclear D gene. V shed 1 base and J shed 1 base, with 14 bases lying between them. Germline assignment: CDR1 SGHDT and CDR2 YYEEEE. The CDR3 is 17 amino acids. The CDR3 reads CASSLFIGPRNTGELFF. The CDR3 bases are TGTGCCAGCAGCTTGTTTATCGGACCGAGGAACACCGGGGAGCTGTTTTTT. Together with reference TRBV5-6 and TRBJ2-2, the CDR3 gives the full variable domain: DAGVTQSPTHLIKTRGQQVTLRCSPKSGHDTVSWYQQALGQGPQFIFQYYEEEERQRGNFPDRFSGHQFPNYSSELNVNALLLGDSALYLCASSLFIGPRNTGELFFGEGSRLTVL.

The V call is TRBV9, the J call TRBJ2-7; D is ambiguous. Per the germline V gene, CDR1 is SGDLS and CDR2 is YYNGEE. V was cut by 1 base and J by 4 bases, with 18 bases left in between. The CDR3 totals 16 residues. The CDR3 protein is CASSVSPSPNYYEQYF. CDR3 DNA: TGTGCCAGCAGCGTAAGCCCCTCGCCTAACTATTACGAGCAGTACTTC.

V gene TRBV18 combines with J gene TRBJ2-7, with D tentatively TRBD1 or TRBD2 (5 bases each). Germline-derived CDR1 and CDR2 are KGHSH and LQKENI. This CDR3 spans 13 amino acids. V lost 3 bases and J 1 base, leaving 7 bases between the germline ends. CDR3: CASSPGRSYEQYF. DNA of the CDR3: TGTGCCAGCTCACCGGGACGTTCCTACGAGCAGTACTTC.

V and J are TRBV5-6 and TRBJ2-1, with TRBD1 identical over 8 bases. The length of the CDR3 is 13 residues. After removal of 2 bases from V and 9 bases from J, the junction contained 4 bases not matched to a gene. Germline V gives CDR1 SGHDT, CDR2 YYEEEE. DNA for the CDR3: TGTGCCAGCAGCTTCGGACAGGGAGGTGAGCAGTTCTTC. Translating gives CASSFGQGGEQFF.

The chain is built from TRBV5-1 and TRBJ2-7; TRBD2 is a possible D gene (6 bases). This CDR3 comprises 16 residues. CDR1 and CDR2 from the germline V gene are SGHRS and YFSETQ. V lost 7 bases and J 1 base, leaving 21 bases between the germline ends. The CDR3 nucleotides are TGCGCCAGCCATCTAGCGCCCACGCCCTTTTCCTACGAGCAGTACTTC. Its protein is CASHLAPTPFSYEQYF.

This chain uses TRBV5-4 with TRBJ2-7; 8 bases match TRBD2. The ends lost 0 bases at V and 3 bases at J; junction bases unmatched: 11. The CDR3 length is 17 residues. The germline V gene encodes CDR1 SGHNT and CDR2 YYREEE (reference sequence). In nucleotides, the CDR3 is TGTGCCAGCAGCTTGGAGCCCAGCGGGAGAGCCTTCTACGAGCAGTACTTC. It translates to CASSLEPSGRAFYEQYF. Filled out from reference TRBV5-4 and TRBJ2-7, the complete variable domain reads ETGVTQSPTHLIKTRGQQVTLRCSSQSGHNTVSWYQQALGQGPQFIFQYYREEENGRGNFPPRFSGLQFPNYSSELNVNALELDDSALYLCASSLEPSGRAFYEQYFGPGTRLTVT.

The chain employs TRBV13 and TRBJ2-7; perhaps TRBD1 as D (7 bases). The CDR3 contains 11 residues. The V gene's germline CDR1 is PRHDT and CDR2 FYEKMQ (reference sequence). Trimming took 10 bases from V and 7 from J, leaving 14 bases between them. CDR3 bases: TGTGCCATCCGGACAGGAGGGGAGCAGTACTTC. It codes for CAIRTGGEQYF.

The chain joins TRBV5-1 to TRBJ2-1; no clear D. The CDR3 is made up of 13 amino acids. The V end was cut by 0 bases, the J end by 3 bases, with 4 bases between. Germline CDR1 reads SGHRS; CDR2 reads YFSETQ. CDR3 region: CASSLDSYNEQFF. CDR3 nucleotides: TGCGCCAGCAGCTTGGACAGCTACAATGAGCAGTTCTTC.

This chain connects TRBV7-7 to TRBJ2-7; D unresolved. The CDR3 spans 13 residues. V was trimmed by 5 bases and J by 3 bases, leaving 11 bases between them. CDR1 and CDR2 (germline): SSHAT, FNYEAQ (reference sequence). DNA of the CDR3: TGTGCCAGCAGCCCTAGGGTTGGCTACGAGCAGTACTTC. It is translated as CASSPRVGYEQYF.

The chain uses TRBV28 and TRBJ2-2; D uncertain. V lost 1 base and J 1 base, leaving 7 bases between the germline ends. CDR3 length: 15 amino acids. Germline CDR1 MDHEN, CDR2 SYDVKM. The CDR3 DNA follows: TGTGCCAGCAGTTTATTCCGGTTGAACACCGGGGAGCTGTTTTTT. Translating it yields CASSLFRLNTGELFF.

The J gene is TRBJ2-3, the V gene TRBV7-2; no clear D. The CDR3 contains 14 residues. V dropped 4 bases and J dropped 8 bases, with 16 bases sitting between them. Per germline, CDR1 SGHTA and CDR2 FQGNSA. For the CDR3, the DNA is TGTGCCAGCAGCTCCAGGATCTACCCCGGTACGCAGTATTTT. Residues: CASSSRIYPGTQYF.

The CDR3 loop is CASSFRAGGPNEQFF. DNA of the CDR3: TGTGCCAGCAGCTTTCGAGCGGGAGGGCCCAATGAGCAGTTCTTC. V gene TRBV5-4 combines with J gene TRBJ2-1, with TRBD2 matching over 10 bases. Trimming removed 2 bases from V and 6 bases from J; junction bases left unmatched: 5. The CDR3 extends over 15 amino acids. CDR1 SGHNT and CDR2 YYREEE come from the germline V gene (reference sequence). Using reference TRBV5-4 and TRBJ2-1 for the parts outside the CDR3, the full variable domain is ETGVTQSPTHLIKTRGQQVTLRCSSQSGHNTVSWYQQALGQGPQFIFQYYREEENGRGNFPPRFSGLQFPNYSSELNVNALELDDSALYLCASSFRAGGPNEQFFGPGTRLTVL.

The chain has TRBV28 and TRBJ2-2; D possibly corresponds to TRBD2 (6 bases). CDR1 is MDHEN, CDR2 SYDVKM, per germline. The CDR3 runs to 13 residues. Trimming cost V 7 bases and J 8 bases, with 14 bases left between them. The CDR3 is CASTPGGRGELFF. CDR3 coding DNA: TGTGCCAGCACCCCCGGAGGGCGAGGGGAGCTGTTTTTT. Full variable domain (rest looked up from reference TRBV28 and TRBJ2-2): DVKVTQSSRYLVKRTGEKVFLECVQDMDHENMFWYRQDPGLGLRLIYFSYDVKMKEKGDIPEGYSVSREKKERFSLILESASTNQTSMYLCASTPGGRGELFFGEGSRLTVL.

This chain joins TRBV15 and TRBJ2-7; 8 positions agree with TRBD2. The germline V gene has CDR1 LNHNV and CDR2 YYDKDF (reference sequence). Losses at the gene ends were 6 bases for V and 3 bases for J; bases not matched to a gene: 10. The CDR3 is 15 amino acids. The CDR3, as DNA: TGTGCCACCAGATATATAGCGGGACCTCTCTACGAGCAGTACTTC. Translating gives CATRYIAGPLYEQYF. The entire variable domain, with the rest obtained from reference TRBV15 and TRBJ2-7, is as follows: DAMVIQNPRYQVTQFGKPVTLSCSQTLNHNVMYWYQQKSSQAPKLLFHYYDKDFNNEADTPDNFQSRRPNTSFCFLDIRSPGLGDTAMYLCATRYIAGPLYEQYFGPGTRLTVT.

The V gene is TRBV5-4, the J gene TRBJ1-2; perhaps TRBD1 as D (6 bases). The germline gives CDR1 SGHNT, CDR2 YYREEE (reference sequence). The CDR3 extends over 17 amino acids. The ends were cut back, 0 bases at V and 3 bases at J, with 18 bases in the middle. CDR3 loop: CASSLGQPGAGDYGYTF. The DNA of the CDR3 is TGTGCCAGCAGCTTGGGACAACCAGGGGCGGGGGACTATGGCTACACCTTC. The complete variable domain, with remaining parts taken from reference TRBV5-4 and TRBJ1-2, reads ETGVTQSPTHLIKTRGQQVTLRCSSQSGHNTVSWYQQALGQGPQFIFQYYREEENGRGNFPPRFSGLQFPNYSSELNVNALELDDSALYLCASSLGQPGAGDYGYTFGSGTRLTVV.

The genes are TRBV4-1 and TRBJ2-2; D remains ambiguous. The V gene's germline CDR1 is MGHRA and CDR2 YSYEKL. V was cut by 5 bases and J by 8 bases, with 9 bases left in between. The CDR3 length is 12 residues. CDR3 loop: CASSSGGGELFF. The CDR3 DNA sequence: TGCGCCAGCAGCTCCGGTGGGGGGGAGCTGTTTTTT.

J is TRBJ2-7 and V is TRBV27, with 10 bases lining up with TRBD2. The CDR3 length is 16 residues. V was clipped by 2 bases and J by 0 bases; unmatched bases: 4. CDR1 is MNHEY and CDR2 is SMNVEV in the germline V gene (reference sequence). CDR3 in amino acids: CASSLSPSGGSYEQYF. CDR3 nucleotide sequence: TGTGCCAGCAGTTTAAGTCCTAGCGGGGGCTCCTACGAGCAGTACTTC.

The chain is built from TRBV6-1 and TRBJ1-1; the D is unclear. The ends were cut back, 2 bases at V and 11 bases at J, with 15 bases in the middle. The CDR3 runs to 13 residues. Germline V lookup: CDR1 MNHNS, CDR2 SASEGT. In DNA form, the CDR3 reads TGTGCCAGCAGTGAATGGCCGACAAATAAGGCTTTCTTT. Translation: CASSEWPTNKAFF.

This clone was detected once. The chain joins TRBV7-2 to TRBJ2-2; 12 positions agree with TRBD2. The CDR3 runs 15 residues. The V gene's germline CDR1 is SGHTA and CDR2 FQGNSA. The trim removed 3 bases at V and 4 bases at J, leaving 0 bases unmatched. In DNA, the CDR3 is TGTGCCAGCAGCTTGACTAGCGGGAGCACCGGGGAGCTGTTTTTT. Residues: CASSLTSGSTGELFF. Full variable domain (rest looked up from reference TRBV7-2 and TRBJ2-2): GAGVSQSPSNKVTEKGKDVELRCDPISGHTALYWYRQSLGQGLEFLIYFQGNSAPDKSGLPSDRFSAERTGGSVSTLTIQRTQQEDSAVYLCASSLTSGSTGELFFGEGSRLTVL.

The gene calls are TRBV29-1 and TRBJ1-4; D ambiguous. Trimming left V 7 bases short and J 8 bases short, with 17 bases between. From germline, CDR1 is SQVTM and CDR2 ANQGSEA. The CDR3 length is 13 residues. The CDR3 DNA follows: TGCAGCGCCAAGAGGGTGGCGGCCGAAAAACTGTTTTTT. The encoded protein is CSAKRVAAEKLFF.

The chain links TRBV2 to TRBJ2-3; D unclear. Germline CDR1 and CDR2: SNHLY and FYNNEI. Trimming removed 8 bases from V and 0 bases from J, with 9 bases in between. The length of the CDR3 is 13 residues. CDR3 nucleotides: TGTGCCAGCCGCTCAGCCAGCACAGATACGCAGTATTTT. Amino acids: CASRSASTDTQYF.